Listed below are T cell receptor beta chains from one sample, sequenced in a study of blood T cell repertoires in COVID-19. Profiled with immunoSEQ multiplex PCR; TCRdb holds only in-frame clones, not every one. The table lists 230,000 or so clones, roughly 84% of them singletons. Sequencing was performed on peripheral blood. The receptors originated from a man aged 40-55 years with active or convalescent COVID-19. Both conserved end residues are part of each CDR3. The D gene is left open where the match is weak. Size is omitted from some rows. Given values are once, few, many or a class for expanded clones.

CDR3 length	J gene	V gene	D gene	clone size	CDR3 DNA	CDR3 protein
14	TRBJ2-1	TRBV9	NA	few	TGTGCCAGCAGCGCTCAGGACTTAGTGCCTGAGCAGTTCTTC	CASSAQDLVPEQFF
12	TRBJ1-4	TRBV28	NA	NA	TGTGCCAGCAGTTATCAGAGGCAGAAACTGTTTTTT	CASSYQRQKLFF
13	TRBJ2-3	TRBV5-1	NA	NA	TGCGCCAGCAGCGCCGGGTTCACAGATACGCAGTATTTT	CASSAGFTDTQYF
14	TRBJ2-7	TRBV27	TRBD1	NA	TGTGCCAGCAGTCCGTTTACGGGACAGGGGGAGCAGTACTTC	CASSPFTGQGEQYF
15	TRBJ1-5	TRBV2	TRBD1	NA	TGTGCCAGCAGATACACAGGGGTTGGGAATCAGCCCCAGCATTTT	CASRYTGVGNQPQHF
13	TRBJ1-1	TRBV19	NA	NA	TGTGCCAGTACGTGGGGGGGGGACACTGAAGCTTTCTTT	CASTWGGDTEAFF
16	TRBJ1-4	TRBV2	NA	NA	TGTGCCAGCAGTGTTGACCGACGGGCAACTAATGAAAAACTGTTTTTT	CASSVDRRATNEKLFF
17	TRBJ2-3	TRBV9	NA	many	TGTGCCAGCAGCGTTACCCCAGGCGAAACTGGCACAGATACGCAGTATTTT	CASSVTPGETGTDTQYF
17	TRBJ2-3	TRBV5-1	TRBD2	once	TGCGCCAGCAGCTTGGTACTAGCGGGAGGCACCACAGATACGCAGTATTTT	CASSLVLAGGTTDTQYF
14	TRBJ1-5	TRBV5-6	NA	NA	TGTGCCAGCAGCTTGTGGAGGGGGGGTCAGCCCCAGCATTTT	CASSLWRGGQPQHF
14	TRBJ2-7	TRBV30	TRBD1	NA	TGTGCCTGGAGTGTGGGGACAGGAGGTTACGAGCAGTACTTC	CAWSVGTGGYEQYF
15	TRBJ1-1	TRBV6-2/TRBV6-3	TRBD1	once	TGTGCCAGCAGTTTTTCCGGGACAGGGGCGGCTGAAGCTTTCTTT	CASSFSGTGAAEAFF
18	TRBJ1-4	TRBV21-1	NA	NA	TGTGCCAGCAGCAAGGGATTCGGGAGCCGCATGCCGAATGAAAAACTGTTTTTT	CASSKGFGSRMPNEKLFF
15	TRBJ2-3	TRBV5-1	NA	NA	TGCGCCAGCAGCTCAGAGGACAGTAGCACAGATACGCAGTATTTT	CASSSEDSSTDTQYF
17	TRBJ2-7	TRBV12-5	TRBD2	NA	TGTGCTAGTGGTTTGGTTGGGACTAGCGGGCTACCCTACGAGCAGTACTTC	CASGLVGTSGLPYEQYF